Detailed here is one TCR beta chain. Its specificity is not known. This sample is part of a study of CD8 T cells in ankylosing spondylitis. V was trimmed by 0 bases and J by 2 bases, leaving 11 bases between them. Looked up from germline, CDR1 is DFQATT and CDR2 is SNEGSKA (reference sequence). The CDR3 consists of 15 residues. Study-wide findings and caveats: Enrichment of disease-linked clones was reportedly significant in matched ankylosing spondylitis synovial fluid. Seemingly characteristic of ankylosing spondylitis blood was a TCR beta motif consisting of under 10 highly homologous variants.

TCRdb analysed the 5' RACE reads with MiXCR anew, one entry per CDR3 protein. The table lists around 150,000 distinct CDR3 sequences, around 16% of them singletons. Sequencing was carried out using blood, either unsorted or a sorted T cell fraction (not recorded which). The rearrangement links TRBV20-1 to TRBJ2-1, with D tentatively TRBD1 (5 bases). The clonotype was recovered from a male donor with ankylosing spondylitis or in good health (not recorded which). Here the CDR3 reads CSARESGQTYNEQFF. As DNA, the CDR3 is TGCAGTGCTAGAGAATCCGGACAAACCTACAATGAGCAGTTCTTC.